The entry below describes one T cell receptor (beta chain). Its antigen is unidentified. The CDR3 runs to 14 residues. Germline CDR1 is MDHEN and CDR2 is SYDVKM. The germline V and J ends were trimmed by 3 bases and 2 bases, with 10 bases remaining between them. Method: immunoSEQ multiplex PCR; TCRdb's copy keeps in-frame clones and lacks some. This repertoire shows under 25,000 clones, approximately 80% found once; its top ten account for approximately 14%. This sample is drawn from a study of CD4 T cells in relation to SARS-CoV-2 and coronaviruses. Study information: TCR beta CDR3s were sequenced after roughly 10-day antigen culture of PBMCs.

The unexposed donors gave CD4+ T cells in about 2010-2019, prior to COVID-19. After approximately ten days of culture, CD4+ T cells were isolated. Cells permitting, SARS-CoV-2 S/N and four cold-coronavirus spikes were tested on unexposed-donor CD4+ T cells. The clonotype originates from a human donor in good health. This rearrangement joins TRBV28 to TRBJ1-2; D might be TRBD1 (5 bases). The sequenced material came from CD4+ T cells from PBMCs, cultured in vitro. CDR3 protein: CASSFFDRNYGYTF. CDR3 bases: TGTGCCAGCAGTTTCTTTGACAGAAACTATGGCTACACCTTC.